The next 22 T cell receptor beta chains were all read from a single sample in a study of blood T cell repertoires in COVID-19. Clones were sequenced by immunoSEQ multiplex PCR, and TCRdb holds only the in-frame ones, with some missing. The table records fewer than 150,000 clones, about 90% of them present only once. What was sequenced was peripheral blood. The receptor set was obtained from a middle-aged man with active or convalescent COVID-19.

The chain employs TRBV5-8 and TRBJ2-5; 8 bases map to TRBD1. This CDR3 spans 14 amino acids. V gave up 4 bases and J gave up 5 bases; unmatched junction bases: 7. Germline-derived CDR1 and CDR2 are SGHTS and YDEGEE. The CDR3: CASSPGQGRETQYF. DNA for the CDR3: TGTGCCAGCAGCCCAGGACAGGGCCGGGAGACCCAGTACTTC.

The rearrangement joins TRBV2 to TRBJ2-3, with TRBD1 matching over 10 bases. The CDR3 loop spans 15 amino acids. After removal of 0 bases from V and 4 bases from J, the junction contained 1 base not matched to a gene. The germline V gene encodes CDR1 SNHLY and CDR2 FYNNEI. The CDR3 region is CASSEAGQGADTQYF. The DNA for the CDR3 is TGTGCCAGCAGTGAAGCCGGACAGGGGGCAGATACGCAGTATTTT.

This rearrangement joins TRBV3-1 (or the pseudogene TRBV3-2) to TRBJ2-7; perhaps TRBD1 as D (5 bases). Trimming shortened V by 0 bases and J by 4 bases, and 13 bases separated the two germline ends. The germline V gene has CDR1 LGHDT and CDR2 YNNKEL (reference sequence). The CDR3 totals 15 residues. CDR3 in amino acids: CASSQDQGIGYEQYF. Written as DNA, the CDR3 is TGTGCCAGCAGCCAAGATCAGGGTATCGGTTACGAGCAGTACTTC.

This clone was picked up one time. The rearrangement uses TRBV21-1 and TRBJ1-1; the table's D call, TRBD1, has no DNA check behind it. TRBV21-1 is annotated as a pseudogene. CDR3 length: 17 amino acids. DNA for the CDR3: TGTGCCAGCAGTGTCCTCGGACAGGGAAGTACGAGCACTGAAGCTTTCTTT. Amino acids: CASSVLGQGSTSTEAFF.

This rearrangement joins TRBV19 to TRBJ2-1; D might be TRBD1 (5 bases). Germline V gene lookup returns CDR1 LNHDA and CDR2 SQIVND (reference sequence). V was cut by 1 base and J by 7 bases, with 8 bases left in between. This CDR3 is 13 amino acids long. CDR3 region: CASSIVDKNEQFF. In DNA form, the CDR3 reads TGTGCCAGTAGTATAGTGGACAAGAATGAGCAGTTCTTC. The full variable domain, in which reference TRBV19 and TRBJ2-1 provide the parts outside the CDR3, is DGGITQSPKYLFRKEGQNVTLSCEQNLNHDAMYWYRQDPGQGLRLIYYSQIVNDFQKGDIAEGYSVSREKKESFPLTVTSAQKNPTAFYLCASSIVDKNEQFFGPGTRLTVL.

The CDR3 protein is CASSQEPPGATGANVLTF. Here the CDR3 DNA reads TGCGCCAGCAGCCAAGAACCTCCAGGGGCGACCGGGGCCAACGTCCTGACTTTC. The genes are TRBV4-1 and TRBJ2-6, with D perhaps matching TRBD1 (6 bases). Germline lookup yields CDR1 MGHRA and CDR2 YSYEKL. The CDR3 consists of 18 residues. V lost 0 bases and J lost 4, with 16 bases in between.

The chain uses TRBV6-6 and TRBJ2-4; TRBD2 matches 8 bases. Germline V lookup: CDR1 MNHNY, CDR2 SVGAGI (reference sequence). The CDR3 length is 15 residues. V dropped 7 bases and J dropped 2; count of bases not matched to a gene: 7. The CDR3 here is CASTFAGGSKNIQYF. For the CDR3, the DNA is TGTGCCAGCACCTTTGCGGGGGGCTCCAAAAACATTCAGTACTTC.

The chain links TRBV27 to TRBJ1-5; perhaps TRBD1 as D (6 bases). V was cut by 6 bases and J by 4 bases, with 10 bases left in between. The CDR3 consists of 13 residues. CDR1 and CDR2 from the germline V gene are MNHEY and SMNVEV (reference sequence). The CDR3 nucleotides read TGTGCCAGCAGGTACAGGGAGAATCAGCCCCAGCATTTT. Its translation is CASRYRENQPQHF.

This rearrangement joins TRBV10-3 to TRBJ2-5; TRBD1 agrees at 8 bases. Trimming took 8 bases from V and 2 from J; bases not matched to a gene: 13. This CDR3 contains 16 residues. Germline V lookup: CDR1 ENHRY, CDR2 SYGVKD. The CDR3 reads CAIGGTPGQAQETQYF. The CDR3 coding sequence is TGTGCCATCGGGGGTACTCCGGGACAGGCACAAGAGACCCAGTACTTC.

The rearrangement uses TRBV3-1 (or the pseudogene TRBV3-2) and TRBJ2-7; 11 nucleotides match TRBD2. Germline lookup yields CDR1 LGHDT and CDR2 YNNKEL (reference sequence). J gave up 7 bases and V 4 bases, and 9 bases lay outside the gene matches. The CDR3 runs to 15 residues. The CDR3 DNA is TGTGCCAGCAGCCCCCGACTAGCGGGAACGGGTGAGCAGTACTTC. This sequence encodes CASSPRLAGTGEQYF.

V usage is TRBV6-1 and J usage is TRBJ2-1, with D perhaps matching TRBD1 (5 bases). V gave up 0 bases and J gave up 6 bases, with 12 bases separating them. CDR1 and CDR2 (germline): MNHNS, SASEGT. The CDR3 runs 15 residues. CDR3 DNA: TGTGCCAGCAGTGAAGCAGGTAGGGGAAGCAATGAGCAGTTCTTC. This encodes CASSEAGRGSNEQFF.

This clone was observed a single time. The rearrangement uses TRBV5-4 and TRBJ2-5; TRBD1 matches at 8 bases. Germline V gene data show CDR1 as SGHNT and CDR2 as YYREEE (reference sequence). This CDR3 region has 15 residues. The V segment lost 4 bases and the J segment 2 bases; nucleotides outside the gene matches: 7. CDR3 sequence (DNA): TGTGCCAGCAGCCTAGGACAGGGTCTACAAGAGACCCAGTACTTC. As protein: CASSLGQGLQETQYF. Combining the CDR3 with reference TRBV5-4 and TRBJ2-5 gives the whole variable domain ETGVTQSPTHLIKTRGQQVTLRCSSQSGHNTVSWYQQALGQGPQFIFQYYREEENGRGNFPPRFSGLQFPNYSSELNVNALELDDSALYLCASSLGQGLQETQYFGPGTRLLVL.

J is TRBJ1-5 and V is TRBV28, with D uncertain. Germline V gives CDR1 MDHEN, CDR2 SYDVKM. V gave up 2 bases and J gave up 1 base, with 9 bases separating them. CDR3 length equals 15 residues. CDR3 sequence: CASSLLGPSNQPQHF. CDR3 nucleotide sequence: TGTGCCAGCAGTTTACTGGGCCCAAGCAATCAGCCCCAGCATTTT.

This chain's CDR3 is CASSYSRGDTQYF. The CDR3 DNA is TGTGCCAGCAGTTACTCGAGAGGAGATACGCAGTATTTT. The chain uses TRBV6-5 and TRBJ2-3; D is unresolved. This CDR3 is built from 13 residues. V was cut by 0 bases and J by 5 bases, with 6 bases left in between. The germline V gene has CDR1 MNHEY and CDR2 SVGAGI.

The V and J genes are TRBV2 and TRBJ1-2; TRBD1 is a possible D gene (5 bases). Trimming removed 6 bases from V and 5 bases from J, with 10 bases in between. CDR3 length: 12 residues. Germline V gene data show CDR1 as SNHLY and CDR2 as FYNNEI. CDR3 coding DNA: TGTGCCAGCAGAAAGACAGAATATGGCTACACCTTC. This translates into CASRKTEYGYTF.

CDR3 nucleotides: TGCGCCAGCAGCCAAGATTTTGCGTTTGAGCAGTTCTTC. Protein: CASSQDFAFEQFF. This sequence joins TRBV4-3 and TRBJ2-1; D is undetermined. Germline CDR1 reads LGHNA; CDR2 reads YSLEER. CDR3 size: 13 residues. Trimming shortened V by 0 bases and J by 9 bases, and 9 bases separated the two germline ends.

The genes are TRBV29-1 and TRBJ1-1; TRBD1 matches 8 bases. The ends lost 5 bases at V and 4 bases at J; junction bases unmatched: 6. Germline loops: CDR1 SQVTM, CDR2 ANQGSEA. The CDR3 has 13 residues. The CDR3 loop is CSVQPDRVTEAFF. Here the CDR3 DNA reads TGCAGCGTTCAACCGGACAGGGTCACTGAAGCTTTCTTT.

CDR3 region: CATSDFASQPQHF. DNA for the CDR3: TGTGCCACCAGTGATTTTGCGAGTCAGCCCCAGCATTTT. This chain uses TRBV24-1 with TRBJ1-5; no definite D call. This CDR3 spans 13 amino acids. Germline lookup yields CDR1 KGHDR and CDR2 SFDVKD. V was clipped by 1 base and J by 6 bases, with 6 bases between them.

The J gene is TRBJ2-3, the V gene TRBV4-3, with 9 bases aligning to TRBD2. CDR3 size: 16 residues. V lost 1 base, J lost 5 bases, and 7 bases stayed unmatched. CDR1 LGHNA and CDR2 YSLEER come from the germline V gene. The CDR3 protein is CASSQGHSGRRDTQYF. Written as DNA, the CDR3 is TGCGCCAGCAGCCAAGGGCATAGCGGGAGAAGAGATACGCAGTATTTT.

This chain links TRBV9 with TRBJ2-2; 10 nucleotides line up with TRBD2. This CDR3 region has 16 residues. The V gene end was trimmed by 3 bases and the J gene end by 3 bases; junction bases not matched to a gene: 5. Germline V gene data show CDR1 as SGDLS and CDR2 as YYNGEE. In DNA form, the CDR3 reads TGTGCCAGCAGCGGCCTAACTAGCGGGGACACCGGGGAGCTGTTTTTT. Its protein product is CASSGLTSGDTGELFF.

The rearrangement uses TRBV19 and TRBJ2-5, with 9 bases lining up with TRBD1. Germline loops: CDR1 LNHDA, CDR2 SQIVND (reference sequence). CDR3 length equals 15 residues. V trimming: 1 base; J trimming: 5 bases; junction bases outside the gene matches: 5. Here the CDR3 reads CASSIGYRGLETQYF. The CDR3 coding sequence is TGTGCCAGTAGTATAGGGTACAGGGGGCTTGAGACCCAGTACTTC. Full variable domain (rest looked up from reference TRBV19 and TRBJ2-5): DGGITQSPKYLFRKEGQNVTLSCEQNLNHDAMYWYRQDPGQGLRLIYYSQIVNDFQKGDIAEGYSVSREKKESFPLTVTSAQKNPTAFYLCASSIGYRGLETQYFGPGTRLLVL.

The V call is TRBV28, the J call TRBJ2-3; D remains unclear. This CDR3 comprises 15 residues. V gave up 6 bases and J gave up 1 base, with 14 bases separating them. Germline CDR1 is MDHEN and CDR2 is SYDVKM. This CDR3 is CASSSGFRGTDTQYF. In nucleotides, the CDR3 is TGTGCCAGCAGCTCCGGCTTTCGGGGCACAGATACGCAGTATTTT.